Listed here are 31 T cell receptor beta chains from one sample, sequenced in a study of T-cell memory formation after mild COVID-19. In TCRdb, the 5' RACE reads were re-called with MiXCR into one record per CDR3 protein. The repertoire holds about 130,000 distinct CDR3 sequences, with over 15% as singletons. Sequenced sample: PBMCs or a T cell subset sorted from them (not recorded which). These receptors were taken from a young man who had mild COVID-19 (a few samples of this study predate the infection). Cell type and time point are not known.

CDR3 sequence (DNA): TGCAGTGCCGGGACAGGGATAAACTATGGCTACACCTTC. Translation gives CSAGTGINYGYTF. This sequence joins TRBV20-1 and TRBJ1-2, with TRBD1 matching 9 bases. Trimming at V came to 6 bases and at J to 2 bases, leaving 4 bases not matched to a gene. CDR3 length: 13 residues. Per germline, CDR1 DFQATT and CDR2 SNEGSKA (reference sequence).

This chain links TRBV7-9 with TRBJ2-4; no reliable D call. Germline CDR1 SEHNR, CDR2 FQNEAQ (reference sequence). The V end lost 1 base, the J end lost 3 bases, and 13 bases lay between the germline ends. The CDR3 is 16 residues long. This chain's CDR3 is CASSLGSVLFKNIQYF. DNA for the CDR3: TGTGCCAGCAGCTTAGGCTCGGTGCTCTTCAAAAACATTCAGTACTTC.

The chain combines TRBV4-2 with TRBJ2-3, with no clear D. The CDR3 is 15 residues long. V lost 1 base and J 0 bases, leaving 8 bases between the germline ends. From germline, CDR1 is LGHNA and CDR2 YNFKEQ. CDR3 DNA: TGTGCCAGCAGCCAAGGGTTATCTAGCACAGATACGCAGTATTTT. This translates into CASSQGLSSTDTQYF.

This clonotype occurred a few times. The gene calls are TRBV6-5 and TRBJ2-1, with 12 bases that match TRBD2. The CDR3 spans 16 residues. V shed 2 bases and J 10 bases; nucleotides not matched to a gene: 9. In germline, CDR1 is MNHEY, CDR2 SVGAGI. CDR3 coding DNA: TGTGCCAGCAGTTACCCCACTAGCGGGGGGCAGCAAGAGCAGTTCTTC. It codes for CASSYPTSGGQQEQFF.

The chain uses TRBV29-1 and TRBJ1-1, with a weak D call TRBD1 (5 bases). This CDR3 comprises 11 residues. Trimming stripped 5 bases from V and 4 bases from J, with 8 bases between. Looked up from germline, CDR1 is SQVTM and CDR2 is ANQGSEA. The CDR3 DNA follows: TGCAGCGTTCGGGGGTTCACTGAAGCTTTCTTT. Translated, it gives CSVRGFTEAFF.

This clonotype was picked up a small number of times. The chain is built from TRBV12-3 or TRBV12-4 and TRBJ2-5; D remains unclear. V was cut by 1 base and J by 1 base, with 7 bases left in between. This CDR3 comprises 14 residues. For the CDR3, the DNA is TGTGCCAGCAGTTTAGGAGGAGTCCAAGAGACCCAGTACTTC. It specifies CASSLGGVQETQYF.

The chain is built from TRBV11-2 and TRBJ2-5; possibly TRBD2 for D (7 bases). Germline V CDR1 and CDR2: SGHAT, FQNNGV. Trimming cost V 4 bases and J 2 bases, with 17 bases left between them. The CDR3 runs to 16 residues. CDR3 sequence (DNA): TGTGCCAGCAGCTCTAGGGGGGGAGTTCGGCAAGAGACCCAGTACTTC. This codes for CASSSRGGVRQETQYF.

This clonotype was recorded a few times. The V call is TRBV7-2, the J call TRBJ2-7; 8 bases are shared with TRBD1. The CDR3 covers 14 residues. Trimming removed 5 bases from V and 3 bases from J; junction bases left unmatched: 6. CDR1 and CDR2 (germline): SGHTA, FQGNSA. CDR3 nucleotides: TGTGCCAGCAGCCCGACAGGGGCTAACTACGAGCAGTACTTC. This translates into CASSPTGANYEQYF.

This clonotype was picked up a small number of times. The V call is TRBV12-3 or TRBV12-4, the J call TRBJ2-1; 8 bases are shared with TRBD2. CDR3 size: 12 residues. Losses at the gene ends were 6 bases for V and 9 bases for J; bases not matched to a gene: 4. The CDR3 sequence is CASSPGTSEQFF. DNA for the CDR3: TGTGCCAGCAGCCCAGGGACTAGTGAGCAGTTCTTC.

This chain uses TRBV4-2 with TRBJ2-7, with TRBD1 matching 7 bases. V lost 2 bases and J lost 3; bases outside the gene matches: 7. The CDR3 spans 15 residues. The V gene's germline CDR1 is LGHNA and CDR2 YNFKEQ. CDR3 in DNA: TGTGCCAGCAGCCAAACTGGGCAGGGGGACTACGAGCAGTACGTC. Protein product: CASSQTGQGDYEQYV.

In this sample, this clonotype turned up a few times. This chain joins TRBV11-2 and TRBJ2-5; weak D call: TRBD2 (6 bases). Germline values: CDR1 SGHAT, CDR2 FQNNGV. The CDR3 extends over 15 amino acids. Between the trimmed V and J ends, which lost 6 bases and 1 base, there was a span of 15 bases. The chain's CDR3 is CASREYGGPQETQYF. The DNA of the CDR3 is TGTGCCAGCAGGGAGTACGGGGGACCCCAAGAGACCCAGTACTTC.

The chain carries TRBV19 and TRBJ2-3; 8 nucleotides agree with TRBD2. The trim removed 5 bases at V and 5 bases at J, leaving 6 bases unmatched. Looked up from germline, CDR1 is LNHDA and CDR2 is SQIVND (reference sequence). There are 14 residues in the CDR3. For the CDR3, the DNA is TGTGCCAGTAGTCTAAGACTAGCGCAAGATACGCAGTATTTT. This gives the protein CASSLRLAQDTQYF.

The CDR3 here is CASSNSDTQYF. The CDR3 region has the DNA TGTGCCAGCAGTAATTCTGATACGCAGTATTTT. V gene TRBV7-9 combines with J gene TRBJ2-3, with D unresolved. The V end lost 6 bases, the J end lost 6 bases, and 7 bases lay between the germline ends. This CDR3 region has 11 residues. CDR1 and CDR2 (germline): SEHNR, FQNEAQ (reference sequence).

The gene calls are TRBV7-8 and TRBJ2-7; 7 bases match TRBD1. V dropped 5 bases and J dropped 0; count of bases not matched to a gene: 10. Germline CDR1 SGHVS, CDR2 FQNEAQ. The CDR3 is 16 residues long. The CDR3, as DNA: TGTGCCAGCAGCCTCGCCGGAGGACAGGTCTCCTACGAGCAGTACTTC. Its protein product is CASSLAGGQVSYEQYF. The whole variable domain, filled in from reference TRBV7-8 and TRBJ2-7, reads GAGVSQSPRYKVAKRGQDVALRCDPISGHVSLFWYQQALGQGPEFLTYFQNEAQLDKSGLPSDRFFAERPEGSVSTLKIQRTQQEDSAVYLCASSLAGGQVSYEQYFGPGTRLTVT.

This chain connects TRBV7-2 to TRBJ2-1; either TRBD1 or TRBD2 may supply D (5 bases each). Germline CDR1 and CDR2: SGHTA and FQGNSA. The CDR3 is made up of 15 amino acids. V lost 4 bases, J lost 4 bases, and 14 bases lay in between. CDR3 nucleotide sequence: TGTGCCAGCAGCTCCACGAGCGGACAATACAATGAGCAGTTCTTC. It codes for CASSSTSGQYNEQFF.

This clonotype has a handful of counts. The V gene is TRBV4-3, the J gene TRBJ2-3, with 11 bases matching TRBD2. J gave up 1 base and V 4 bases, and 7 bases lay outside the gene matches. Germline loops: CDR1 LGHNA, CDR2 YSLEER. The CDR3 runs 17 residues. CDR3 loop: CASSRTLTSGGTDTQYF. Here the CDR3 DNA reads TGCGCCAGCAGCCGCACGTTGACTAGCGGGGGCACAGATACGCAGTATTTT.

This clonotype appeared many times. The V call is TRBV7-9, the J call TRBJ2-1; no definite D call. This CDR3 is 12 amino acids long. From germline, CDR1 is SEHNR and CDR2 FQNEAQ (reference sequence). V was trimmed by 1 base and J by 5 bases, leaving 3 bases between them. The CDR3 DNA sequence: TGTGCCAGCAGCTTAGATCACAATGAGCAGTTCTTC. This translates into CASSLDHNEQFF.

This clonotype was observed a few times. The chain is built from TRBV7-2 and TRBJ2-2, with D possibly matching TRBD1 (7 bases). The ends were cut back, 5 bases at V and 3 bases at J, with 19 bases in the middle. Germline loops: CDR1 SGHTA, CDR2 FQGNSA. The CDR3 has 17 residues. The CDR3 spells CASSVGSGGLDTGELFF. The CDR3 coding sequence is TGTGCCAGCAGCGTAGGATCAGGGGGGTTGGACACCGGGGAGCTGTTTTTT.

This clonotype has only a few counts. The chain carries TRBV4-1 and TRBJ2-2; D is uncertain. Trimming pared 0 bases from V and 2 bases from J, leaving 4 bases between. The CDR3 totals 14 residues. In germline, CDR1 is MGHRA, CDR2 YSYEKL. CDR3 in amino acids: CASSQDRNTGELFF. In DNA form, the CDR3 reads TGCGCCAGCAGCCAAGATAGAAACACCGGGGAGCTGTTTTTT.

This clonotype was seen more than once but under ten times. This rearrangement joins TRBV12-3 or TRBV12-4 to TRBJ1-4; TRBD1 might be the D (6 bases). V shed 5 bases and J shed 6 bases, with 13 bases lying between them. CDR3 length: 14 residues. Here the CDR3 DNA reads TGTGCCAGCAGTAGCAACAGGGAAGATGAAAAACTGTTTTTT. Its protein is CASSSNREDEKLFF.

In this sample, this clonotype turned up a few times. The rearrangement links TRBV20-1 to TRBJ2-1; 8 bases map to TRBD1. Trimming cost V 6 bases and J 10 bases; bases outside gene matches: 17. Germline assignment: CDR1 DFQATT and CDR2 SNEGSKA (reference sequence). The CDR3 is made up of 15 amino acids. This CDR3 reads CSAERTGQFSGEQFF. In DNA form, the CDR3 reads TGCAGTGCAGAAAGGACAGGGCAATTCAGTGGGGAGCAGTTCTTC.

There are a few counts of this clonotype. The rearrangement links TRBV5-1 to TRBJ1-5; possibly TRBD1 for D (6 bases). Per the germline V gene, CDR1 is SGHRS and CDR2 is YFSETQ. The CDR3 is 14 residues long. Trimming cost V 5 bases and J 8 bases, with 17 bases left between them. CDR3 protein: CASRMRGSSEPQHF. CDR3 bases: TGCGCCAGCAGGATGAGGGGGAGTAGTGAGCCCCAGCATTTT.

This clonotype was observed a handful of times. V gene TRBV7-2 combines with J gene TRBJ1-5; D remains ambiguous. V was cut by 3 bases and J by 3 bases, with 6 bases left in between. The CDR3 is made up of 13 amino acids. Germline CDR1 SGHTA, CDR2 FQGNSA. Here the CDR3 reads CASSFSNNQPQHF. The CDR3 bases are TGTGCCAGCAGCTTTTCCAACAATCAGCCCCAGCATTTT.

A few counts support this clonotype. This sequence joins TRBV6-2 or TRBV6-3 and TRBJ2-1; 9 bases are a match to TRBD1. V was pared by 6 bases and J by 3 bases, with 6 bases of the junction left unmatched. The V gene's germline CDR1 is MNHEY and CDR2 SVGEGT. This CDR3 is built from 15 residues. The chain's CDR3 is CASSNPGQGYNEQFF. The CDR3 region has the DNA TGTGCCAGCAGCAATCCGGGACAGGGCTACAATGAGCAGTTCTTC.

CDR3 region: CASSLEDQTQYF. The DNA for the CDR3 is TGCGCCAGCAGCTTGGAGGACCAGACCCAGTACTTC. The V call is TRBV5-1, the J call TRBJ2-5; D is unresolved. CDR3 length equals 12 residues. The V gene lost 0 bases and the J gene lost 6 bases, with 6 bases spanning the gap. Looked up from germline, CDR1 is SGHRS and CDR2 is YFSETQ.

The chain employs TRBV5-1 and TRBJ1-2; 7 positions agree with TRBD1. J was trimmed by 7 bases and V by 2 bases; bases with no gene match: 8. The CDR3 covers 14 residues. CDR1 and CDR2 from the germline V gene are SGHRS and YFSETQ. The CDR3 region has the DNA TGCGCCAGCAGCTTAGGGGACAGAGGAGGTGGCTACACCTTC. Protein: CASSLGDRGGGYTF.

This clonotype is termed medium-sized. The rearrangement joins TRBV24-1 to TRBJ2-7, with 10 bases matching TRBD1. V was clipped by 12 bases and J by 3 bases; unmatched bases: 13. Per germline, CDR1 KGHDR and CDR2 SFDVKD. The CDR3 is 15 residues long. The CDR3 protein is CAPQARDRGLYEQYV. In DNA, the CDR3 is TGTGCCCCCCAGGCTCGGGACAGGGGACTCTACGAGCAGTACGTC.

This clonotype was picked up many times. The chain couples TRBV29-1 to TRBJ2-3; maybe TRBD1 (5 bases). The V gene lost 0 bases and the J gene lost 14 bases, with 18 bases spanning the gap. CDR3 length equals 13 residues. The germline CDR1 and CDR2 sequences are SQVTM and ANQGSEA. CDR3 DNA sequence: TGCAGCGTTGAAGATCTGCGGACACCCCTGCGGTATTTT. This gives the protein CSVEDLRTPLRYF.

This rearrangement joins TRBV20-1 to TRBJ1-1; 7 nucleotides match TRBD1. The CDR3 totals 13 residues. The germline V gene encodes CDR1 DFQATT and CDR2 SNEGSKA (reference sequence). Trimming cost V 0 bases and J 2 bases; bases outside gene matches: 0. The chain's CDR3 is CSAREGGNTEAFF. CDR3 nucleotide sequence: TGCAGTGCTAGAGAAGGGGGCAACACTGAAGCTTTCTTT.

This clonotype was detected only a few times. The gene calls are TRBV6-5 and TRBJ1-5, with D perhaps matching TRBD1 (6 bases). The CDR3 consists of 16 residues. CDR1 is MNHEY, CDR2 SVGAGI, per germline. V lost 6 bases and J 8 bases, leaving 23 bases between the germline ends. The DNA for the CDR3 is TGTGCCAGCAGCCCACGCAGGGGCCGCATCGGAGAGCCCCAGCATTTT. This sequence encodes CASSPRRGRIGEPQHF.

The chain couples TRBV5-6 to TRBJ1-2, with a weak D call TRBD1 (6 bases). The CDR3 runs 14 residues. Per the germline V gene, CDR1 is SGHDT and CDR2 is YYEEEE. V was clipped by 4 bases and J by 3 bases, with 13 bases between them. The CDR3 bases are TGTGCCAGCAGCCGCCGAGGGGGAGACTATGGCTACACCTTC. Amino acid sequence: CASSRRGGDYGYTF.